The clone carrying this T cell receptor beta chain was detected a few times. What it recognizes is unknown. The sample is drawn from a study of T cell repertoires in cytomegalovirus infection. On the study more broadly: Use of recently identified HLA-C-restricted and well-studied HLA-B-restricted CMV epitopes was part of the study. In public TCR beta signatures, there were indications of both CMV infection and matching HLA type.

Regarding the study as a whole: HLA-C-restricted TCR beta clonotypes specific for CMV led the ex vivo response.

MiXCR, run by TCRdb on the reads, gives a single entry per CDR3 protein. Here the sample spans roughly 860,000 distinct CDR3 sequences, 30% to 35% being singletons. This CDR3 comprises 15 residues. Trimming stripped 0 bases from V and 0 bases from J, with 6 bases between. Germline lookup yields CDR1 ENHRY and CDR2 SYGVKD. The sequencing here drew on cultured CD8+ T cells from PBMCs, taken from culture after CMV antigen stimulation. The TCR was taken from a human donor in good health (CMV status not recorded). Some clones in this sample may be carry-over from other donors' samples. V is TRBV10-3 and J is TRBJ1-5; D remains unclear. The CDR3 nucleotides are TGTGCCATCAGTGAGTCAGCGTATAGCAATCAGCCCCAGCATTTT. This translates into CAISESAYSNQPQHF.